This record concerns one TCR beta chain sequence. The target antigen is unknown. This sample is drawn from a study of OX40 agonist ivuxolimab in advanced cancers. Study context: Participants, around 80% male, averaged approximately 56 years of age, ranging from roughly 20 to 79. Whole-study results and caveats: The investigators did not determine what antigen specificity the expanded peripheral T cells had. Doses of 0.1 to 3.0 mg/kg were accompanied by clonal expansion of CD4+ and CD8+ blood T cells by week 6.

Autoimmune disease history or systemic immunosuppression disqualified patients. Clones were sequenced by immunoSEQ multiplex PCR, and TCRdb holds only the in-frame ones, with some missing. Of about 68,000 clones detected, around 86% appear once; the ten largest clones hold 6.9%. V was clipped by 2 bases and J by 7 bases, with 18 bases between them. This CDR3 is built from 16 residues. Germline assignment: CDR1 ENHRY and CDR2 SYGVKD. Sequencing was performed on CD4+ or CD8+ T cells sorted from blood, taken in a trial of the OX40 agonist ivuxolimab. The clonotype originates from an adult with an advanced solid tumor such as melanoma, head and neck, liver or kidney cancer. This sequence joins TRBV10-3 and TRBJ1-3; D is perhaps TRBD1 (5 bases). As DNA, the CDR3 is TGTGCCATCAGTGAGCCTACAGCTTCCTGGGGGAACACCATATATTTT. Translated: CAISEPTASWGNTIYF.